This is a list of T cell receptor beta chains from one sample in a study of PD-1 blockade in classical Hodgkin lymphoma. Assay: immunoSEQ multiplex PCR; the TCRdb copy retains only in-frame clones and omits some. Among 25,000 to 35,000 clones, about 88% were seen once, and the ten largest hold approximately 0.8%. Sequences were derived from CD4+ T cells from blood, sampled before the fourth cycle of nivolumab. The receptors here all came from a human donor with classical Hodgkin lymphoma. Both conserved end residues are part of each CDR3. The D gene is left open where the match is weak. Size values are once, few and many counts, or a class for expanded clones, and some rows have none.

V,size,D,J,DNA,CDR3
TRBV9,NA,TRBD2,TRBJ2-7,TGTGCCAGCAGCGCCAGACTAGCGGGGAGTGGTGGCGAGCAGTACTTC,CASSARLAGSGGEQYF
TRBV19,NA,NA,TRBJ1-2,TGTGCCAGTACGGCCCCGAGACAACTAACTCGGCCCTATGGCTACACCTTC,CASTAPRQLTRPYGYTF
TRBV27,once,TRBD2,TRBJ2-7,TGTGCCAGCAGTTGGACGCCGGGACTAGCGGATTCCTACGAGCAGTACTTC,CASSWTPGLADSYEQYF
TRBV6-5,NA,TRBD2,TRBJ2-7,TGTGCCAGCAAAACGGGACTAGCGTCCTACGAGCAGTACTTC,CASKTGLASYEQYF
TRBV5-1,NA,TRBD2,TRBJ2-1,TGCGCCAGCAGCAAAAGACTAGCGGACGTTTACAATGAGCAGTTCTTC,CASSKRLADVYNEQFF
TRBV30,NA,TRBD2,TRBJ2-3,TGTGCCTGGAGTCCCCCTAGCGGGGTCACAGATACGCAGTATTTT,CAWSPPSGVTDTQYF
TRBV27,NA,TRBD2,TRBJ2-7,TGTGCCAGCAGAAAACTAGCGGGAGGGGACGAGCAGTACTTC,CASRKLAGGDEQYF
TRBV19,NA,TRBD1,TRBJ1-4,TGTGCCTCCCAGGACAGGGTGGGGGAAAAACTGTTTTTT,CASQDRVGEKLFF
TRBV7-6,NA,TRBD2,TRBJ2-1,TGTGCCAGCAGTCAACGTCTAGCGGGGGGGCCAAATGAGCAGTTCTTC,CASSQRLAGGPNEQFF
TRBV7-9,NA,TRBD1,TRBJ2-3,TGTGCCAGCACCCGGGTGGGACAGGGCACAGATACGCAGTATTTT,CASTRVGQGTDTQYF
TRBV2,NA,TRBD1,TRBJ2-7,TGTGCCAGCAGTGAGGGGACAGGGGGAAAAAAGTACTTC,CASSEGTGGKKYF
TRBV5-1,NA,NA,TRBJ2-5,TGCGCCAGCAGCTTGGTAGGAGCAGGGCAAGAGACCCAGTACTTC,CASSLVGAGQETQYF
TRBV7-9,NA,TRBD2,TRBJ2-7,TGTGCCAGCAGCTTAGTGACTAGCGGTGACTCTTACGAGCAGTACTTC,CASSLVTSGDSYEQYF
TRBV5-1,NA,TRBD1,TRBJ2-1,TGCGCCAGCAGGGAGCCTTGGGGACAGGGCATGAATGAGCAGTTCTTC,CASREPWGQGMNEQFF